This TCR beta chain is from a study of OX40 agonist ivuxolimab in advanced cancers. Study-level results: More expanded clones were seen, on average, in CD8+ T cells than in CD4+.

Patients with a history of autoimmune disease or on systemic immunosuppression were excluded. Blood draws occurred at baseline, cycle 4 day 1, and cycle 7 day 1. CDR3 size: 15 residues. After removal of 2 bases from V and 3 bases from J, the junction contained 4 bases not matched to a gene. In germline, CDR1 is MNHEY, CDR2 SMNVEV (reference sequence). Repertoires were generated with immunoSEQ multiplex PCR, while TCRdb's copy carries only in-frame clones and drops some. The table lists 15,000 to 20,000 clones, about 82% of them singletons. This clone was counted a few times. The antigen is unknown. The chain couples TRBV27 to TRBJ2-1; 7 bases are a match to TRBD2. The material was CD4+ or CD8+ T cells sorted from blood, obtained in a trial of the OX40 agonist ivuxolimab. The receptor was isolated from an adult with an advanced solid tumor such as melanoma, head and neck, liver or kidney cancer. The CDR3 is CASSLLAEVYNEQFF. The CDR3, as DNA: TGTGCCAGCAGTTTACTAGCGGAGGTCTACAATGAGCAGTTCTTC.